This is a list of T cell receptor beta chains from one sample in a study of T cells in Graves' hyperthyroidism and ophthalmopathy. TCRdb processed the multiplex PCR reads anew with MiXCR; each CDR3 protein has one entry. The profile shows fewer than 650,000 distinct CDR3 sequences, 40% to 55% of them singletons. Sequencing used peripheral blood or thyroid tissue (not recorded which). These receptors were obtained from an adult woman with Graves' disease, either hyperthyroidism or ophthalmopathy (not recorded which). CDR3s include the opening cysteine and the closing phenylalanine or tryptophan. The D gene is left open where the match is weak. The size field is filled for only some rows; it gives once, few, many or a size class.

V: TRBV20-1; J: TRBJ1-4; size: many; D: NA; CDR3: CSARGDPEKLFF; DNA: TGCAGTGCTAGGGGGGATCCTGAAAAACTGTTTTTT
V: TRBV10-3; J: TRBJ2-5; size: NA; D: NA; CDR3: CAISGSAGGALQETQYF; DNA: TGTGCCATCAGTGGCTCTGCGGGCGGAGCTTTACAAGAGACCCAGTACTTC
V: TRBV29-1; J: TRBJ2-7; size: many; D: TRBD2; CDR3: CSVGSGSHEQYF; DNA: TGCAGCGTGGGTAGCGGGAGCCACGAGCAGTACTTC
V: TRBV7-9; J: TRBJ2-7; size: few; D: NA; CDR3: CASSPSTDPTHEQYF; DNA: TGTGCCAGCTCACCAAGTACAGACCCTACCCACGAGCAGTACTTC
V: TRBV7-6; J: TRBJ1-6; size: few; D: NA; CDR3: CASSLAPTGLWMGSPLHF; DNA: TGTGCCAGCAGCTTAGCCCCAACAGGGCTGTGGATGGGGTCACCCCTCCACTTT
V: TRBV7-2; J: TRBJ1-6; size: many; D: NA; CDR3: CASSFDARSPLHF; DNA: TGTGCCAGCAGCTTCGATGCTCGTTCACCCCTCCACTTT
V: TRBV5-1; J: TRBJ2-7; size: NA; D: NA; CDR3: CASSPLGRSYEQYF; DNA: TGCGCCAGCAGCCCCCTGGGGCGATCCTACGAGCAGTACTTC
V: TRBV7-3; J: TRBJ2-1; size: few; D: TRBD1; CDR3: CASSFQGAGEQFF; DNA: TGTGCCAGCAGCTTCCAGGGGGCAGGTGAGCAGTTCTTC
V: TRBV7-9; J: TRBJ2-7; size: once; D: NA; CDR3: CASSAEPGRRVEQYF; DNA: TGTGCCAGCAGTGCGGAGCCGGGACGTCGCGTCGAGCAGTACTTC
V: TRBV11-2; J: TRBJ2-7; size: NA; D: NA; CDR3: CASSLALHEQYF; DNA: TGTGCCAGCAGCTTAGCTCTCCACGAGCAGTACTTC
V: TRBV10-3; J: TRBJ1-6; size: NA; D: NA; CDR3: CAISVEAAGPGVPLHF; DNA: TGTGCCATCAGTGTGGAGGCTGCGGGCCCGGGGGTTCCCCTCCACTTT
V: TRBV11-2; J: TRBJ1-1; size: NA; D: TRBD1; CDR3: CASSGTGAFF; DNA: TGTGCCAGCAGCGGGACAGGGGCTTTCTTT
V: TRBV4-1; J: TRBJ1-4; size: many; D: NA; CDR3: CASSQDRGGKLFF; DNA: TGCGCCAGCAGCCAAGATAGGGGGGGAAAACTGTTTTTT
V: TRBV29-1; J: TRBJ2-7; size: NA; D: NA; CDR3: CSQGGTSAYEQYF; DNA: TGCAGCCAAGGAGGGACTTCGGCCTACGAGCAGTACTTC
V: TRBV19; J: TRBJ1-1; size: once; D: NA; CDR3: CASSNLRNTEAFF; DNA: TGTGCCAGTAGTAACCTCAGGAACACTGAAGCTTTCTTT
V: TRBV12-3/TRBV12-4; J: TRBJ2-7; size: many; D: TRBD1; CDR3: CASSVRQGHEQYF; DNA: TGTGCCAGCAGTGTCCGACAGGGACACGAGCAGTACTTC
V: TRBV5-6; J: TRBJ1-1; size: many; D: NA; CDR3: CASSLRGQSLAFF; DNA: TGTGCCAGCAGCTTGCGGGGCCAGAGCTTGGCTTTCTTT
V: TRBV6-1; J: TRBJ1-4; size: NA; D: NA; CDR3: CASSEDFGKLFF; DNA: TGTGCCAGCAGTGAGGACTTCGGAAAACTGTTTTTT
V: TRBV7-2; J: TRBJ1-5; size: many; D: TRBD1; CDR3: CASSKTGSNQPQHF; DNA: TGTGCCAGCAGCAAGACAGGGAGTAATCAGCCCCAGCATTTT
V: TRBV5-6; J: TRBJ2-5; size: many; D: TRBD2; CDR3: CASSLARRGLPSETQYF; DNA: TGTGCCAGCAGCTTGGCCAGGAGGGGACTACCGAGTGAGACCCAGTACTTC
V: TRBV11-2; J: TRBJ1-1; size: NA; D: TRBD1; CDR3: CASSPRQGTHTEAFF; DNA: TGTGCCAGCAGCCCGAGACAGGGGACGCACACTGAAGCTTTCTTT
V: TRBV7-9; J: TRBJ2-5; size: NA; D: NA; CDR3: CASSPRGGYETQYF; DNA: TGTGCCAGCAGCCCCCGCGGGGGCTACGAGACCCAGTACTTC
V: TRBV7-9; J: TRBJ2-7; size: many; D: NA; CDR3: CASSPPQGSSYEQYF; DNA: TGTGCCAGCAGCCCGCCCCAGGGGAGCTCCTACGAGCAGTACTTC
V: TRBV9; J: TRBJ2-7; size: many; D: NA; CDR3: CASSVYSERWTHEQYF; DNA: TGTGCCAGCAGCGTCTATTCAGAACGATGGACTCACGAGCAGTACTTC
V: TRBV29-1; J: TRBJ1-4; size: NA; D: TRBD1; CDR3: CSVAGGRELFF; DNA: TGCAGCGTCGCAGGGGGCAGGGAACTGTTTTTT
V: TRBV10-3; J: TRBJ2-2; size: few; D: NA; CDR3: CAISPKVGELFF; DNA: TGTGCCATCAGCCCCAAGGTCGGGGAGCTGTTTTTT
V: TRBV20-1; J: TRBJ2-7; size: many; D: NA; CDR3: CSAAGWGSPYEQYF; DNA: TGCAGTGCCGCGGGGTGGGGGAGCCCCTACGAGCAGTACTTC
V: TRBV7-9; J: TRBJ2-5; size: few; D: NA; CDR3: CASSFQSGETQYF; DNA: TGTGCCAGCAGCTTCCAGTCTGGAGAGACCCAGTACTTC
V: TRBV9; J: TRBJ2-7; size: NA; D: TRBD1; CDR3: CASSVETGGYEQYF; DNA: TGTGCCAGCAGCGTCGAGACAGGGGGGTACGAGCAGTACTTC
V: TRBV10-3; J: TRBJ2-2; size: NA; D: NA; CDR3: CAISESGQGRDTEGELFF; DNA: TGTGCCATCAGTGAGTCGGGTCAGGGGAGGGACACTGAAGGGGAGCTGTTTTTT
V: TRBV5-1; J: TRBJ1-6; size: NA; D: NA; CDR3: CASADSPGYNSPLHF; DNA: TGCGCCAGCGCTGACAGCCCCGGTTATAATTCACCCCTCCACTTT
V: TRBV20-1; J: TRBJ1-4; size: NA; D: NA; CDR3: CSARPATSEKLFF; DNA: TGCAGTGCTAGACCGGCCACGAGTGAAAAACTGTTTTTT
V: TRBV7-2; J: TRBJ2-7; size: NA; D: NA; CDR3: CASSLMDNSYEQYF; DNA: TGTGCCAGCAGCCTCATGGACAACTCCTACGAGCAGTACTTC
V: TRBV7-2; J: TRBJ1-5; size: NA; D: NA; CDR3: CASSVQGSGQLQHF; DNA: TGTGCCAGCAGCGTTCAAGGGAGTGGTCAGCTCCAGCATTTT
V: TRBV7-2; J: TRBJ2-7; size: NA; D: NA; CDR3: CASSLRRVHEQYF; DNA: TGTGCCAGCAGCTTAAGGCGGGTCCACGAGCAGTACTTC
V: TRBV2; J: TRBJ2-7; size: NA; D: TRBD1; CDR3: CASTRQGDEQYF; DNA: TGTGCCAGCACCAGACAGGGTGACGAGCAGTACTTC
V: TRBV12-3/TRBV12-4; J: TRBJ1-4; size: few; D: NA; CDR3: CANSFRLTNEKLFF; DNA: TGTGCCAACAGTTTCAGACTGACTAATGAAAAACTGTTTTTT
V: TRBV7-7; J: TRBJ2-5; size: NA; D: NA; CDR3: CASSLKQPQETQYF; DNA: TGCGCCAGCAGCTTGAAACAGCCTCAAGAGACCCAGTACTTC
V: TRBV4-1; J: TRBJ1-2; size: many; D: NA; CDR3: CASSQEGQNNYGYTF; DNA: TGCGCCAGCAGCCAAGAAGGGCAAAATAACTATGGCTACACCTTC
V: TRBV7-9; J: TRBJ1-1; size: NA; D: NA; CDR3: CASSLDGQSADEAFF; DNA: TGTGCCAGCAGCTTAGATGGACAGTCGGCGGATGAAGCTTTCTTT
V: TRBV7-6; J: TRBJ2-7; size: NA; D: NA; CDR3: CASSLSRVGEQYF; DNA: TGTGCCAGCAGCTTATCAAGGGTTGGCGAGCAGTACTTC